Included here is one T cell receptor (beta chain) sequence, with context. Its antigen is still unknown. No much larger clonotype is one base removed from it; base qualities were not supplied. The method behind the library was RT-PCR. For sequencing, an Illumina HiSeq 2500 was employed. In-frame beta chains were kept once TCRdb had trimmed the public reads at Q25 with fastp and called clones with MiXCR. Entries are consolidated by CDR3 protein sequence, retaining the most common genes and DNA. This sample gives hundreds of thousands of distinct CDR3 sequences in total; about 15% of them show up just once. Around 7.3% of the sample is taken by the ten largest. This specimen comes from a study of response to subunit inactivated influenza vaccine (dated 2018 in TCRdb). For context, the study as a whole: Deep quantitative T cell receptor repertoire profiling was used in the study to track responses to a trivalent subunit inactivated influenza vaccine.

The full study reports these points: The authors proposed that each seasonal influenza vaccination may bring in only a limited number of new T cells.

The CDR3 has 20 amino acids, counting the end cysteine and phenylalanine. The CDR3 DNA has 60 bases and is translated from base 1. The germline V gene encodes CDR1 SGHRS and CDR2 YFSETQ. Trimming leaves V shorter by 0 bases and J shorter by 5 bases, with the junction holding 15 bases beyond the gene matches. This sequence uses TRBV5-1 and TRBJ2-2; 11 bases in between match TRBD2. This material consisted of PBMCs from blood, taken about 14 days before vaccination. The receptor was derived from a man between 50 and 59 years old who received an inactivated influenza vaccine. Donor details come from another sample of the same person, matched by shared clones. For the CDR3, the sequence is CASSLVGSGTSGPGTGELFF. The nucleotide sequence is TGCGCCAGCAGCTTGGTGGGGTCCGGGACTAGCGGACCGGGGACCGGGGAGCTGTTTTTT.